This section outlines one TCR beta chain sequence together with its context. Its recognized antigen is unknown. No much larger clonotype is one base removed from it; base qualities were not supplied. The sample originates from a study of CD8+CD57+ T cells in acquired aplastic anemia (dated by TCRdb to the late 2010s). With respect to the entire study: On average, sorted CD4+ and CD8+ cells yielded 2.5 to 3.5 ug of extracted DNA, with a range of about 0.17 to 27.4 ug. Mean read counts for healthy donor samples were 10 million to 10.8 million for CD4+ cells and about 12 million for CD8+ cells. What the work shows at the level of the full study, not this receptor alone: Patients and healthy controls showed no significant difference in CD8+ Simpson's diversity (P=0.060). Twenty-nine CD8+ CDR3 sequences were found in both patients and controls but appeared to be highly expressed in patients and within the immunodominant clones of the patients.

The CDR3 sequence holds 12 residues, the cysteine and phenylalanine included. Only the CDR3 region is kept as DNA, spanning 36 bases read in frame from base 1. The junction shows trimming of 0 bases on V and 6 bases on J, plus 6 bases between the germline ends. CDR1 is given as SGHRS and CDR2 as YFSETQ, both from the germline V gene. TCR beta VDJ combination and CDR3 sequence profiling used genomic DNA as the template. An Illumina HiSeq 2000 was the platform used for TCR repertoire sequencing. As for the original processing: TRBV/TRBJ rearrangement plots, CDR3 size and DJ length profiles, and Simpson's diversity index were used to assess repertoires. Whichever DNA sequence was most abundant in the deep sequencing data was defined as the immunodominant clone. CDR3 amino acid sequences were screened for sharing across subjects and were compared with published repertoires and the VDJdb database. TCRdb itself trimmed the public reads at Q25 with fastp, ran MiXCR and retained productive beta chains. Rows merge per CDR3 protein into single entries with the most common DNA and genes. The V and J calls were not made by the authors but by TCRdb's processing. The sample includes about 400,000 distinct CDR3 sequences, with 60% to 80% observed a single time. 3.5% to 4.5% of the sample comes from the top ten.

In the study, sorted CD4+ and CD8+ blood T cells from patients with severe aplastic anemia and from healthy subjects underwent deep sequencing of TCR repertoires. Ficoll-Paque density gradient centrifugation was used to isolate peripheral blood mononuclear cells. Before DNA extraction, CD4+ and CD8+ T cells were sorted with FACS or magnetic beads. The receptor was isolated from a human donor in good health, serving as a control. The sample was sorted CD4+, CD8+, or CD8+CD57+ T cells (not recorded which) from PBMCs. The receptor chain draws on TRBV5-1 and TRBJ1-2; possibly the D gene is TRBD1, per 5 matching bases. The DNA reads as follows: TGCGCCAGCAGCTTGGTAGGGGATGGCTACACCTTC. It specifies CASSLVGDGYTF.